A single TCR beta chain is shown here with its context. In germline, CDR1 is GTSNPN, CDR2 SVGIG (reference sequence). CDR3 length equals 13 residues. Trimming took off 0 bases at V and 8 bases at J, with 8 bases between the two ends. This sample was included in a study of blood T cell repertoires in COVID-19. As for the study in general: Spain, Italy and the United States supplied samples that represented acute and convalescent COVID-19.

TCRdb keeps only in-frame clones here, not all; method: immunoSEQ multiplex PCR. The sample consists of roughly 250,000 clones, around 82% of them appearing once. The chain has TRBV30 and TRBJ1-6, with D unresolved. The sequenced sample consisted of peripheral blood. The sequence derives from a man between 35 and 55 years old with active or convalescent COVID-19. The CDR3 sequence is CAWSVAVYSPLHF. The CDR3, as DNA: TGTGCCTGGAGTGTGGCCGTTTATTCACCCCTCCACTTT.